Many counts were recorded for the clone carrying this T cell receptor (beta chain). The CDR3 totals 14 residues. Germline V gene lookup returns CDR1 SGHRS and CDR2 YFSETQ. Deletions cut 0 bases from V and 0 bases from J, with 6 bases between. TCRdb re-called the RACE reads through MiXCR, storing one row per CDR3 protein. Among about 290,000 distinct CDR3 sequences listed, 7.5% to 8% were seen once. The data derive from a study of human T cells and chemical hapten exposure. The time point denotes: pre-sensitization, week 0. As for treatment: therapeutic diphenylcyclopropenone sensitization with weekly scalp DPC.

The rearrangement links TRBV5-1 to TRBJ2-5, with D unclear. The sequencing used whole blood, collected in connection with sensitization to the hapten diphenylcyclopropenone (DPC). The TCR originated in a man between 18 and 35 years old with alopecia areata. Some clones in this sample may be carry-over from other donors' samples. In nucleotides, the CDR3 is TGCGCCAGCAGCTTGGTGAGGTACCAAGAGACCCAGTACTTC. Its protein product is CASSLVRYQETQYF.